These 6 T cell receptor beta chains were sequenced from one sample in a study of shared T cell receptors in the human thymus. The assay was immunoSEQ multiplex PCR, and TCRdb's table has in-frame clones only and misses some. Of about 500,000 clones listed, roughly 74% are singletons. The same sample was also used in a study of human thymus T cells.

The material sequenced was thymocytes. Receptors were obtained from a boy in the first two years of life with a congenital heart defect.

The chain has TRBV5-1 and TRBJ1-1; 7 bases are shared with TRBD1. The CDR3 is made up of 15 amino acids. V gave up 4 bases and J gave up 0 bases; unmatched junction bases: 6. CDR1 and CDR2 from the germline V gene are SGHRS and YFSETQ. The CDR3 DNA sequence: TGCGCCAGCAGCGTCTTACAGGGGTTGAACACTGAAGCTTTCTTT. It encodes CASSVLQGLNTEAFF.

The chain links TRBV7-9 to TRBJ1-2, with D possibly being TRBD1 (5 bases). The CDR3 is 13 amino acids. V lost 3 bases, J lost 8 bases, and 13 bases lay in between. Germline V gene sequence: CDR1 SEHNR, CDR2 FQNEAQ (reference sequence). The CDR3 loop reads CASSFFQGGGYTF. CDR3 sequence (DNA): TGTGCCAGCAGCTTTTTCCAGGGTGGCGGCTACACCTTC.

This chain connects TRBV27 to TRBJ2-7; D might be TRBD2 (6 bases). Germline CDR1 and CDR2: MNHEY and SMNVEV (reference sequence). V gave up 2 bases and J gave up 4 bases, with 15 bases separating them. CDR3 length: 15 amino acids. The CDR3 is CASSLVWGETYEQYF. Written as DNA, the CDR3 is TGTGCCAGCAGTTTAGTTTGGGGGGAAACGTACGAGCAGTACTTC.

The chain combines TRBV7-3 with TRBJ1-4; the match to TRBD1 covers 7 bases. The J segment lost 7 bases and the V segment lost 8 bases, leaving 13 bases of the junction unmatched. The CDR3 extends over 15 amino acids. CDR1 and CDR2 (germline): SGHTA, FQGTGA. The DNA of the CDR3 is TGTGCCAGCGACCCACGAGACAGGGATTTTGAAAAACTGTTTTTT. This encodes CASDPRDRDFEKLFF.

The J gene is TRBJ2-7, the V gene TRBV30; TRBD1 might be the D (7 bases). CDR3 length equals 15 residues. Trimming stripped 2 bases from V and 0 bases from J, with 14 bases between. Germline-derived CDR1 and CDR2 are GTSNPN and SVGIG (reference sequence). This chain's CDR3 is CAWSSDRRVSYEQYF. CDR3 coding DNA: TGTGCCTGGAGTTCGGACAGGAGGGTCTCCTACGAGCAGTACTTC.

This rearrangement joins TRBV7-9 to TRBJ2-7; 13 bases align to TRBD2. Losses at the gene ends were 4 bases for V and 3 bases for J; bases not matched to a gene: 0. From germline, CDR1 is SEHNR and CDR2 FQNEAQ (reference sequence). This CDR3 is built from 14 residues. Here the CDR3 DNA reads TGTGCCAGCAGCTGGACTAGCGGGAGCTACGAGCAGTACTTC. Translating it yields CASSWTSGSYEQYF. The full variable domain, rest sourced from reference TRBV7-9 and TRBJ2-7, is DTGVSQNPRHKITKRGQNVTFRCDPISEHNRLYWYRQTLGQGPEFLTYFQNEAQLEKSRLLSDRFSAERPKGSFSTLEIQRTEQGDSAMYLCASSWTSGSYEQYFGPGTRLTVT.